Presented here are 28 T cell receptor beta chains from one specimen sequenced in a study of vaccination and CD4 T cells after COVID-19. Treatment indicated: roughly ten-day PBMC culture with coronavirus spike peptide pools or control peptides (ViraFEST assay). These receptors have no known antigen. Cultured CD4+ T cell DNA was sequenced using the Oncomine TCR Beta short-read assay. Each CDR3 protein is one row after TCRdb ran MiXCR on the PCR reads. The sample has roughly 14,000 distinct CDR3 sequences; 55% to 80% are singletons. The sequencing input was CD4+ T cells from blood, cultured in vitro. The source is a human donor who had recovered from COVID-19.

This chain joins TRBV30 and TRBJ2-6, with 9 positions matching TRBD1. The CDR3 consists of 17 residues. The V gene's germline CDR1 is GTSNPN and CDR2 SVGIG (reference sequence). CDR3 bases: TGTGCGCACGGACTACAGGGGGCTTTGGCTGGGGCCAACGTCCTGACTTTC. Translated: CAHGLQGALAGANVLTF.

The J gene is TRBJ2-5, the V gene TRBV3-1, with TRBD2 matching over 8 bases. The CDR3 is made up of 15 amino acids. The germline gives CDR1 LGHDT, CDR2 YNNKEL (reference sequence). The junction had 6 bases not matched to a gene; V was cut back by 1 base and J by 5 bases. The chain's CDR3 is CASSQVASGWETQYF. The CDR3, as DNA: TGTGCCAGCAGCCAAGTGGCTAGCGGGTGGGAGACCCAGTACTTC.

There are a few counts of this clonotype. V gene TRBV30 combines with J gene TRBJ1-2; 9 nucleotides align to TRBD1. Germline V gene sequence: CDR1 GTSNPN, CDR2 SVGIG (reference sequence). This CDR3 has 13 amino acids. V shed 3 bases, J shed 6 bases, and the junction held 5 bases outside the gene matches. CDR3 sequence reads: CAWRDRGVDGYTF. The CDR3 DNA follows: TGTGCCTGGAGGGACAGGGGAGTTGATGGCTACACCTTC.

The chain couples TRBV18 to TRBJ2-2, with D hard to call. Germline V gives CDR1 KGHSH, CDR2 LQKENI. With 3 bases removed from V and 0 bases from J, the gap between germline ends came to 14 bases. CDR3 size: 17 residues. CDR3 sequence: CASSPLRITANTGELFF. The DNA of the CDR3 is TGTGCCAGCTCACCGTTGCGGATCACCGCGAACACCGGGGAGCTGTTTTTT.

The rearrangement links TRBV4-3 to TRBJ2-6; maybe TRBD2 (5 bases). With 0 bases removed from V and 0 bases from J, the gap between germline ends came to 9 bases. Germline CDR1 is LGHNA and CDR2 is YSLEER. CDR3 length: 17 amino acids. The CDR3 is CASSQDWEYSGANVLTF. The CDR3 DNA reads TGCGCCAGCAGCCAAGATTGGGAGTACTCTGGGGCCAACGTCCTGACTTTC.

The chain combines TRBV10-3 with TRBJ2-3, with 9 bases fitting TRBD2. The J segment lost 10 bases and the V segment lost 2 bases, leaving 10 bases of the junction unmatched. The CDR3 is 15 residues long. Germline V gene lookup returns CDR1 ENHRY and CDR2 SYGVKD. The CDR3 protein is CAISERLAGHLAQYF. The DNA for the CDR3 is TGTGCCATCAGTGAGCGCCTAGCGGGGCATTTGGCGCAGTATTTT.

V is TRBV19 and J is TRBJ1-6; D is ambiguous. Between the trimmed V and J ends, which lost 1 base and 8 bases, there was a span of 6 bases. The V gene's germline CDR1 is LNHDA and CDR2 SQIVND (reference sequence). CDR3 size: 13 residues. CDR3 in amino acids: CASSIAPDSPLHF. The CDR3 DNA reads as TGTGCCAGTAGTATAGCCCCGGATTCACCCCTCCACTTT.

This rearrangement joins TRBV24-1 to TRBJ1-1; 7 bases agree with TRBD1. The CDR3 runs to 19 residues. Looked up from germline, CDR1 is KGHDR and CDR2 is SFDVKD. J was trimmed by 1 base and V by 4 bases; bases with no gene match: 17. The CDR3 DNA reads TGTGCCACCAGTGACTTGGCCAGGGGGAAGAATGGTGCGAACACTGAAGCTTTCTTT. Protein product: CATSDLARGKNGANTEAFF.

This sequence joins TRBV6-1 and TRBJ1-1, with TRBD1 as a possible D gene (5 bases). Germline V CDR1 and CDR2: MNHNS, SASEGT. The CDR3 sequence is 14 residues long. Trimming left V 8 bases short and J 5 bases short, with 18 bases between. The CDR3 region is CASGPVGARTEAFF. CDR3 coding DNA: TGTGCCAGCGGACCAGTAGGGGCGAGGACTGAAGCTTTCTTT.

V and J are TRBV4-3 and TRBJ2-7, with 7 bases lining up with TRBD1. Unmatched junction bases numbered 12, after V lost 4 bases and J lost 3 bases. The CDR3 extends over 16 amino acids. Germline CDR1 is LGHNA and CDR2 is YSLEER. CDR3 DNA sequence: TGCGCCAGCAGCCCTGAGGTACGGGCAGGGGGCTACGAGCAGTACTTC. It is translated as CASSPEVRAGGYEQYF.

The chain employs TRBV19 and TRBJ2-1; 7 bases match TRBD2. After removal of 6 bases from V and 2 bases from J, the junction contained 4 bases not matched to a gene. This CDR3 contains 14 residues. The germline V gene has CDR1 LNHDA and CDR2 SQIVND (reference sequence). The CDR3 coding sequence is TGTGCCAGTAGAGGCGGGACTACCTACAATGAGCAGTTCTTC. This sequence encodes CASRGGTTYNEQFF.

CDR3 in amino acids: CAWSDIAVNTEAFF. Here the CDR3 DNA reads TGTGCCTGGAGTGATATTGCAGTCAACACTGAAGCTTTCTTT. The V gene is TRBV30, the J gene TRBJ1-1; D not resolved. The V and J ends lost 1 base and 2 bases respectively, with 11 bases between them. Germline CDR1 GTSNPN, CDR2 SVGIG (reference sequence). The CDR3 has 14 amino acids.

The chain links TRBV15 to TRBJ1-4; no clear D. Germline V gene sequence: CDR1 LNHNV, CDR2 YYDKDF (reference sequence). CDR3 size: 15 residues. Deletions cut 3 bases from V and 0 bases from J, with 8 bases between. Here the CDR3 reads CATSSTTATNEKLFF. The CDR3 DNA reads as TGTGCCACCAGCAGTACGACGGCAACTAATGAAAAACTGTTTTTT.

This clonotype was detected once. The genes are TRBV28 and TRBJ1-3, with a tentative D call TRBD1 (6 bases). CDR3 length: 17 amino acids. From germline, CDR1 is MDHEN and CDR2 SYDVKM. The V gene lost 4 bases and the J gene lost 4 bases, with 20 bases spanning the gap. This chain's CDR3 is CASSSREDSMAGNTIYF. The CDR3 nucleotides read TGTGCCAGCAGTTCTCGAGAGGACAGTATGGCAGGAAACACCATATATTTT.

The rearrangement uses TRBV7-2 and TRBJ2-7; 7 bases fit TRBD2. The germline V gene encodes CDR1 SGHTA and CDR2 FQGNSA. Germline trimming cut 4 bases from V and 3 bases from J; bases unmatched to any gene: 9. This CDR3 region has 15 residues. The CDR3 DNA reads TGTGCCAGCAGCTACCTTGCGGGAGTCTACTACGAGCAGTACTTC. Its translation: CASSYLAGVYYEQYF. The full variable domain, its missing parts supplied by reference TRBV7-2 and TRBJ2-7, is GAGVSQSPSNKVTEKGKDVELRCDPISGHTALYWYRQSLGQGLEFLIYFQGNSAPDKSGLPSDRFSAERTGGSVSTLTIQRTQQEDSAVYLCASSYLAGVYYEQYFGPGTRLTVT.

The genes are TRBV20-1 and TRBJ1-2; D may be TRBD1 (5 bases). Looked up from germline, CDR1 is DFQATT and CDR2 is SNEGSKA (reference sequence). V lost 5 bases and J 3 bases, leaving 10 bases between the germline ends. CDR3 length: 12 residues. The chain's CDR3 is CSAHDRDYGYTF. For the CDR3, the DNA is TGCAGTGCTCACGACAGAGACTATGGCTACACCTTC.

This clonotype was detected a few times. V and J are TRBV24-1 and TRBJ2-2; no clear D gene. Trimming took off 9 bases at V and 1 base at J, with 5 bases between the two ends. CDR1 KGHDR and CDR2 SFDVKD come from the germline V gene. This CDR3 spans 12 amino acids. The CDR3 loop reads CATHGNTGELFF. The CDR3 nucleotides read TGTGCCACCCACGGGAACACCGGGGAGCTGTTTTTT.

The CDR3 loop reads CAWSVRGIGSGYTF. The CDR3 DNA follows: TGTGCCTGGAGTGTACGGGGGATAGGGAGTGGCTACACCTTC. V usage is TRBV30 and J usage is TRBJ1-2; perhaps TRBD1 as D (5 bases). Germline V gene lookup returns CDR1 GTSNPN and CDR2 SVGIG (reference sequence). The CDR3 totals 14 residues. V was shortened by 0 bases and J by 7 bases, with 15 bases between the two germline ends.

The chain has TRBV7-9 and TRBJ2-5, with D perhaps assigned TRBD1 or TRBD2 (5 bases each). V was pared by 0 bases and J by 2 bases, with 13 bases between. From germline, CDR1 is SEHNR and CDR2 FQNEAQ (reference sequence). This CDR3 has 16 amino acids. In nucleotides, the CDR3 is TGTGCCAGCAGCTTAGCCTCCGGGACGGAACAAGAGACCCAGTACTTC. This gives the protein CASSLASGTEQETQYF.

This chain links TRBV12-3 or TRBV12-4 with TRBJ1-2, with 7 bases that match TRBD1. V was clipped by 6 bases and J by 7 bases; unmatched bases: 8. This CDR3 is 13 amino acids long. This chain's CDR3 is CASSPTGEGGYTF. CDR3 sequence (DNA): TGTGCCAGCAGCCCAACAGGGGAGGGTGGCTACACCTTC.

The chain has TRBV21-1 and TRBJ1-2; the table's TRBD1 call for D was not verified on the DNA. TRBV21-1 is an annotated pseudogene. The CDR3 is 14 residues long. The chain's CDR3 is CAGPGAGFNYGYTF. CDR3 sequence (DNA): TGTGCCGGTCCGGGGGCCGGTTTTAACTATGGCTACACCTTC.

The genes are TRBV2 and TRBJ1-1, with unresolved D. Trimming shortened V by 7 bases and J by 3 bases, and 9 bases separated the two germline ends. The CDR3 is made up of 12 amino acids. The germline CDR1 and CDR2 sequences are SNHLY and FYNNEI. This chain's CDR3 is CASTSPDTEAFF. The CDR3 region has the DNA TGTGCCAGCACCTCTCCGGACACTGAAGCTTTCTTT.

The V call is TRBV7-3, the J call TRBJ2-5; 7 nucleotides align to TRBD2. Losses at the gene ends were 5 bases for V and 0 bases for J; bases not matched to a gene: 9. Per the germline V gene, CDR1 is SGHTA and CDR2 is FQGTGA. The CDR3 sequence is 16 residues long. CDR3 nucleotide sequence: TGTGCCAGCAGCCCACTGGGAGGGACCAACCAAGAGACCCAGTACTTC. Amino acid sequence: CASSPLGGTNQETQYF.

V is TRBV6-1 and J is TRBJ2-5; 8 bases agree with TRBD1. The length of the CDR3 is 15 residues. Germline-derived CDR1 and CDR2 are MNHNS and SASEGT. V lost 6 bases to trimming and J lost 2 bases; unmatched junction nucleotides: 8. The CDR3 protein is CASSLGQGRQETQYF. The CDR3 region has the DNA TGTGCCAGCAGCCTCGGACAGGGAAGGCAAGAGACCCAGTACTTC.

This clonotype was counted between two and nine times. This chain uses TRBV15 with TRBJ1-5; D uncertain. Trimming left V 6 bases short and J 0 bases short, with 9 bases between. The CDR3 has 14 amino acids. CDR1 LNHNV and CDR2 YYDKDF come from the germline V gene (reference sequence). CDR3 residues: CATSGRDSNQPQHF. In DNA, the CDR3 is TGTGCCACCAGTGGGCGAGATAGCAATCAGCCCCAGCATTTT.

The CDR3 bases are TGTGCCAGCAGCTTCGCGGCAGGGGACTACGATGGCTACACCTTC. Its translation: CASSFAAGDYDGYTF. V usage is TRBV7-2 and J usage is TRBJ1-2; D is possibly TRBD1 (6 bases). V lost 3 bases, J lost 6 bases, and 17 bases lay in between. This CDR3 has 15 residues. From germline, CDR1 is SGHTA and CDR2 FQGNSA.

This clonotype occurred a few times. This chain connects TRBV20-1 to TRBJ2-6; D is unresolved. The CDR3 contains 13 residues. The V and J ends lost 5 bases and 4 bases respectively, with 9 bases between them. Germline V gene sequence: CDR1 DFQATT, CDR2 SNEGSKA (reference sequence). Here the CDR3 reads CSAHSGGANVLTF. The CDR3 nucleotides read TGCAGTGCTCATTCCGGGGGGGCCAACGTCCTGACTTTC.

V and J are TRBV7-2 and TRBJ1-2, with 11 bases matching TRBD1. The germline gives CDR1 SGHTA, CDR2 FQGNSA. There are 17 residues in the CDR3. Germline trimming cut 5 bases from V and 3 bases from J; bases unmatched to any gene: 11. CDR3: CASSAAGTGGSHYGYTF. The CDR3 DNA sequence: TGTGCCAGCAGCGCCGCCGGGACAGGGGGATCTCACTATGGCTACACCTTC.